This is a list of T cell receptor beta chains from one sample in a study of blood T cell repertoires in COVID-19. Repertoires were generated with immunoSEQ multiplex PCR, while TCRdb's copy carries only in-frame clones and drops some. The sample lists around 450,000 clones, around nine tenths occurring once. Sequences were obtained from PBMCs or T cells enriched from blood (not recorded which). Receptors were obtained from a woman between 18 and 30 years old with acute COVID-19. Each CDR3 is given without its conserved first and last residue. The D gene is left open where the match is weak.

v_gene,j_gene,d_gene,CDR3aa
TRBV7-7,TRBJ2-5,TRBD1,ASRLLGTEQETQY
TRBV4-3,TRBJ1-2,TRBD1,ASSQDLWDRDDYGYT
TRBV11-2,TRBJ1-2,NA,ASSLDVFGYT
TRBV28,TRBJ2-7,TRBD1,ASKDREYLEY
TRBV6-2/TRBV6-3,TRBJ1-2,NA,ASSSRDTYGYT
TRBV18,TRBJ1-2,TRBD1,ASVPGTDYGYT
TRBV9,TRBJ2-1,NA,ASSVGRPDNEQF
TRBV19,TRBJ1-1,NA,ASSTVLNTEAF
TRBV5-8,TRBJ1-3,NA,ASSLGTFSGNTIY
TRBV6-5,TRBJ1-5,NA,ASSYSTRGGQPQH
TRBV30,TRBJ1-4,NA,AWSEHSTNEKLF
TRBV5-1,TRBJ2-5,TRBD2,ASSLGTSGVWY
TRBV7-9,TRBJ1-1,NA,ASSLLLQGPEAF
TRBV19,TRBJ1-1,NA,ASSSPVNTEAF
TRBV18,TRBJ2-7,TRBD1,ASSLDRVSSYEQY
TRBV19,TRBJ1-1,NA,ASRQSHTEAF
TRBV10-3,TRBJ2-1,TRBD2,AITGLASNEQF
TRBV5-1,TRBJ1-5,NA,ASSLTGDQPQH
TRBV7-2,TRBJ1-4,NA,ASSFGGTGLF
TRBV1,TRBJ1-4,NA,TSSLYFRECKEKLF
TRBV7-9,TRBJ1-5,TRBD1,ASSLTGGGAWEPQH
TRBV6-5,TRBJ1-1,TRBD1,ASNQGQGLAAF
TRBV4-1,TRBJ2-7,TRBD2,ASSPFAAGGVEQY
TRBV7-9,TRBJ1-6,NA,ASSLDQGSSPLH
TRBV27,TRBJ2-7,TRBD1,ASSLRQGDEQY
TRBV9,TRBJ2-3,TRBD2,ASSVRRGGTDTQY
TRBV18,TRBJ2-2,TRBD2,ASSPGRGGRNANTGELF
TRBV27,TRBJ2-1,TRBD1,ASSPDRDREQF
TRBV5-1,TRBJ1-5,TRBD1,ASSPTGGGQPQH
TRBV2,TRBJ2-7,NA,ASSGGDEQY
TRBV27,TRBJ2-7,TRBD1,ASSLTGGLNEQY
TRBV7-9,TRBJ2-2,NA,ASPDGTSNTGELF
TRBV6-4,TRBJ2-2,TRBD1,ASSRTGNTGELF
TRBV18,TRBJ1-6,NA,ASSPSTGRDSPLH
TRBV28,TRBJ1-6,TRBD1,ASSSGTVIYNSPLH
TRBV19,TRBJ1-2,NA,ASNLSGNGYT
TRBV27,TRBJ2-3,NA,ASSFSYTQY
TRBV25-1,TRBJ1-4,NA,ASSEVLEKLF
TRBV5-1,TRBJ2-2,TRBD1,ASSLPGTGLAGELF
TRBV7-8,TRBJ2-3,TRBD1,ASSLEGQGIPDTQY
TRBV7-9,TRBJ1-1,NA,ASSFVFGLTREEGRAF
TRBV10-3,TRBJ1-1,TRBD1,AIRSGGYTEAF
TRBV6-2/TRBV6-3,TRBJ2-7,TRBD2,ASSYGLAGGVSYEQY
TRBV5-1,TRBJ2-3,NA,ASSKGQGADTQY
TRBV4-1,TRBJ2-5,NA,ASSQDGAGRGETQY
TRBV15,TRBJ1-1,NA,ATSTMDRSTEAF
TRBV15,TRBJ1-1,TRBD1,ATSPRWTGGMNAF
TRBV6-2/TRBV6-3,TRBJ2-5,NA,ASSSGQRDSETQY
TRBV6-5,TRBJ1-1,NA,ASSLLGNTEAF
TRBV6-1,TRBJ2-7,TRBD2,ASSEWTSGYEQY
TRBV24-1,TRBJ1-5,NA,ATSDGDSNQPQH
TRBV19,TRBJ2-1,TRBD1,ASNPGQGAPGSYNEQF
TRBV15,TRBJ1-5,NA,ATSRVRAVSNQPQH